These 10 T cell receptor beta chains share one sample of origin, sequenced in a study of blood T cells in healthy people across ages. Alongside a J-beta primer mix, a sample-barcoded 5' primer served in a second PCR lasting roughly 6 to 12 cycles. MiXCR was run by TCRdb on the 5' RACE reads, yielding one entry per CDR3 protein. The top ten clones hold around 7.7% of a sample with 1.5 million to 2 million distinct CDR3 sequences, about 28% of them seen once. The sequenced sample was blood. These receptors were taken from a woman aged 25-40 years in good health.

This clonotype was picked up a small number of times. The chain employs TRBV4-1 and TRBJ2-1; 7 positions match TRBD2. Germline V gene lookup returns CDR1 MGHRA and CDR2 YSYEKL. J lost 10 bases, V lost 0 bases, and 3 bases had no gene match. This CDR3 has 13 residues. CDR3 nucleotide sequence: TGCGCCAGCAGCCAAGAGGGGGGGGACGAGCAGTTCTTC. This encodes CASSQEGGDEQFF.

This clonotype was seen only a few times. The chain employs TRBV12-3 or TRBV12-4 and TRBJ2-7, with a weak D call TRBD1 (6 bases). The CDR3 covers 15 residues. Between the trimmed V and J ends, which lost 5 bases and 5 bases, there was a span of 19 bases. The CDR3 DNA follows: TGTGCCAGCAGTCAATACACGGACAGAAGGAACGAGCAGTACTTC. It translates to CASSQYTDRRNEQYF.

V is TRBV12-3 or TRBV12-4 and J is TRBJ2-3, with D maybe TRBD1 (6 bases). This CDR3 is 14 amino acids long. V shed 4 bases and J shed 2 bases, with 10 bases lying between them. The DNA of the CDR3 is TGTGCCAGCAGTTGGGACACCCTCACAGATACGCAGTATTTT. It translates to CASSWDTLTDTQYF.

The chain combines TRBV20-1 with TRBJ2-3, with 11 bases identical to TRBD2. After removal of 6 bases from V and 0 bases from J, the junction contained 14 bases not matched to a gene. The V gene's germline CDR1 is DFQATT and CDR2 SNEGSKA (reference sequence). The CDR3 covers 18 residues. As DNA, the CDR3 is TGCAGTGCAACCGGGACTAGCGGTTTTCTAGGTAGCACAGATACGCAGTATTTT. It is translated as CSATGTSGFLGSTDTQYF.

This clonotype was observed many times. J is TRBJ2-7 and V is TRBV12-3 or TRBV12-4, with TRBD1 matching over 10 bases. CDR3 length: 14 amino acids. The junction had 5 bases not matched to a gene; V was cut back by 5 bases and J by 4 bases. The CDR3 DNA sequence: TGTGCCAGCAGTAGACAGGGGGCCCCGTACGAGCAGTACTTC. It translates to CASSRQGAPYEQYF.

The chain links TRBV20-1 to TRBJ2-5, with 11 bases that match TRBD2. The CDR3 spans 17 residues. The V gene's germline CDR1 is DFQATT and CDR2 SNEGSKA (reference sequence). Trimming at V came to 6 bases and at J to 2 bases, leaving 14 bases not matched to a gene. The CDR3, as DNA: TGCAGTGCCCCAGTCGGGGAACTAGCGGGAGTACAAGAGACCCAGTACTTC. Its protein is CSAPVGELAGVQETQYF.

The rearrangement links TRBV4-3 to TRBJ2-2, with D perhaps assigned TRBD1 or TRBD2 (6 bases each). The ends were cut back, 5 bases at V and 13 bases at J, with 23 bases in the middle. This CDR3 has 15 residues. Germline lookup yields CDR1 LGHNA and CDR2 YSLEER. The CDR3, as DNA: TGCGCCAGCAGCTCAAGCGACTCAGGGGAGGTTGGGCTGTTTTTT. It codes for CASSSSDSGEVGLFF.

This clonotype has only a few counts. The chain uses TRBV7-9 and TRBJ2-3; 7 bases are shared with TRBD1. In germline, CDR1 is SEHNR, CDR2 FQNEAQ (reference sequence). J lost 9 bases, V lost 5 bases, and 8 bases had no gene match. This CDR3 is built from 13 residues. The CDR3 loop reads CASSAWDRTTQYF. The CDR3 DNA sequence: TGTGCCAGCAGCGCCTGGGACAGAACGACGCAGTATTTT. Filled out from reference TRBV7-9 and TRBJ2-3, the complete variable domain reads DTGVSQNPRHKITKRGQNVTFRCDPISEHNRLYWYRQTLGQGPEFLTYFQNEAQLEKSRLLSDRFSAERPKGSFSTLEIQRTEQGDSAMYLCASSAWDRTTQYFGPGTRLTVL.

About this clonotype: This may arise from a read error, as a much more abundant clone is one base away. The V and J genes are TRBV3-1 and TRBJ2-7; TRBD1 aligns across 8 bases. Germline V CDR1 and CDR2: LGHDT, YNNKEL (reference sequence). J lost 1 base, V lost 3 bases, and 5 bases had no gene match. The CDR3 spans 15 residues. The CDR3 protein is CASSQADRASYEQYF. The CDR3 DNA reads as TGTGCCAGCAGCCAGGCGGACAGGGCGTCCTACGAGCAGTACTTC.

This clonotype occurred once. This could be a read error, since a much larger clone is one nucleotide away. CDR3 nucleotide sequence: TGTGCTAGTGGTTTTAACTATGGCTACACCTTC. It translates to CASGFNYGYTF. The chain carries TRBV12-5 and TRBJ1-2; D not certain. The germline V and J ends were trimmed by 3 bases and 1 base, with 0 bases remaining between them. The germline CDR1 and CDR2 sequences are LGHNT and FRNRAP. This CDR3 contains 11 residues.